Given below is one TCR beta chain in context. Trimming cost V 0 bases and J 7 bases; bases outside gene matches: 7. Germline V gives CDR1 SGHNT, CDR2 YYREEE (reference sequence). The CDR3 is made up of 17 amino acids. Some clones are missing from TCRdb's copy, which holds only in-frame ones; the method was immunoSEQ multiplex PCR. The table shows some 980,000 clones, with 70% to 85% occurring only once. This sample is part of a study of shared clonotypes between healthy human individuals. This TCR came from a young man in good health. V usage is TRBV5-4 and J usage is TRBJ2-1; 13 bases are shared with TRBD2. Sequenced sample: memory CD4+ T cells sorted from blood. As for subset: CD45RA-negative fraction. CDR3 amino acids: CASSLGTSGGGANEQFF. The CDR3 DNA follows: TGTGCCAGCAGCTTGGGGACTAGCGGGGGAGGTGCAAATGAGCAGTTCTTC.